The clone carrying this T cell receptor (beta chain) was picked up one time. Its matching antigen is unknown. The data were obtained in a study of shared clonotypes between healthy human individuals. Study-wide results and caveats: Several donors showed sharing of approximately 5% of naive CD4 clonotypes.

In germline, CDR1 is MDHEN, CDR2 SYDVKM. The length of the CDR3 is 14 residues. Trimming removed 6 bases at V and 4 bases at J, with 16 bases between. Using immunoSEQ multiplex PCR, the repertoire was profiled, and TCRdb retains in-frame clones only, with some absent. The repertoire consists of 1.6 million or so clones, with about 98.5% occurring once and the leading ten covering roughly 0.35%. This TCR was recovered from a man aged 25-40 years in good health. Sequencing used naive CD4+ T cells sorted from blood. Subset of the sample: CD45RA+ positively selected. The chain employs TRBV28 and TRBJ2-7; D is uncertain. Here the CDR3 DNA reads TGTGCCAGCAGCACCCCCACGTTTTCATACGAGCAGTACTTC. Protein: CASSTPTFSYEQYF.